This TCR beta chain was observed in a study of blood T cells in healthy people across ages. Study-level findings and limits: Both higher diversity and more naive CD4+ cells marked long-lived donors when set against aged donors.

As to this clonotype: Antigen unknown.

For the second PCR, which ran for about 6 to 11 cycles, a sample-barcoded 5' primer and a J-beta primer mix were used. From the 5' RACE reads, TCRdb called clonotypes with MiXCR, one entry per CDR3 protein. The sample lists 1.5 million to 2 million distinct CDR3 sequences, 49% occurring once. Healthy individuals of Caucasian origin from Russia, aged about 6 to 95, served as donors. There were at least 5.5 micrograms of total RNA extracted from every sample. The source of this sequence is a woman in her 40s in good health. Sequences were obtained from blood.

The CDR3 reads CSVAASRTGWQETQYF. CDR3 bases: TGCAGCGTTGCTGCTTCACGAACAGGGTGGCAAGAGACCCAGTACTTC. V and J are TRBV29-1 and TRBJ2-5, with D tentatively TRBD1 (6 bases). Germline CDR1 reads SQVTM; CDR2 reads ANQGSEA. This CDR3 contains 16 residues. Trimming took 4 bases from V and 2 from J, leaving 20 bases between them.